The present entry profiles one T cell receptor beta chain with its context. This clone's antigen is unknown. Base qualities are not recorded, but no much larger clone differs from it by a single base. Other nucleotide sequences in the sample specify the same CDR3. Libraries were prepared through the immunoSEQ multiplex PCR assay. For the multiplex PCR, a mixture combining 60 forward primers for TCR Vbeta segments and 13 reverse primers for TCR Jbeta segments was used. A multiplex PCR assay on genomic DNA amplified the CDR3 region of rearranged TCR beta genes. Amplified TCR beta libraries were sequenced as 87-base-pair reads on the Illumina HiSeq System. In the authors' own workflow: In a later analysis, tens of millions of unique TCR beta chains were counted across the 666 repertoires, and about 10 million of these chains were shared by at least two donors. To remove PCR and sequencing errors, raw reads were error-corrected and collapsed into unique sequences using a nearest-neighbor algorithm that merged closely related sequences. Alignment of CDR3 sequences to IMGT reference sequences was used to assign V, D and J gene segments. For a sequence to be retained, a match of at least six nucleotides to both a V gene segment and a J gene segment was required. A rearrangement counted as productive if the CDR3 had no stop codons and remained in frame with V and J, and every other rearrangement counted as non-productive. Following IMGT convention, CDR3 was defined as the stretch from the second conserved V-encoded cysteine to the conserved J-encoded phenylalanine. Sequences without an unambiguous match to a single V gene segment were excluded from the earlier analysis of 450 to 750 of the donors. In an earlier analysis of some 590 of the donors, a V segment was called functional when productive rearrangements were above 56.7%, and segregating when the standard deviation between donors exceeded 5%. To diagnose cytomegalovirus status from the catalog of TCR beta chain sequences, a statistical classification framework was built. A later analysis assigned V and J genes by comparing TCR nucleotide sequences with IMGT/GENE-DB human TR gene sequences. A later analysis assigned CDR3 sequences and most-parsimonious VDJ recombination scenarios with the TCRdist pipeline. In a later analysis, every TCR beta chain was defined by the combination of its CDR3 amino acid sequence and its V-gene family, and reads without a unique V-gene family were dropped. A later analysis removed roughly 590 highly shared, low-generation-probability nucleotide sequences to deal with suspected cross-contamination and a sequencing artifact. In a later analysis, a clonal expansion index was calculated for each public chain from normalized within-repertoire ranks of inferred template counts. A later analysis computed generation probabilities with a VDJ recombination model fitted to out-of-frame rearrangements, and checked the results against IGoR. Hypergeometric tests were used in a later analysis to score TCR-TCR, TCR-HLA and TCR-CMV co-occurrence, with a repertoire-size bias correction applied to the TCR pairs. False discovery rates were estimated in a later analysis by permuting HLA or CMV assignments 20 times. A later analysis grouped co-occurring TCRs with DBSCAN, adding TCRdist sequence similarity when clustering within HLA-allele-positive subsets. Co-occurrence clustering excluded repertoires with fewer than 30,000 or more than 120,000 public chains, plus five with anomalous nucleotide sharing. TCRdb's version of the immuneACCESS table is confined to in-frame rearrangements and falls short of the full clone set. An unresolved V gene accounts for under half of the shortfall where checked; the remainder is of unknown origin. For V, J and clone size, that table is used; D and trimming come from the DNA. In this sample the table shows 150,000 to 200,000 clones, 76% of which occur a single time. The top ten clones comprise about 2.5% of the sample.

The record originates from a study of cytomegalovirus exposure and HLA in healthy donors (dated by TCRdb to 2016 to 2017). Describing the broader study: An earlier analysis of more than 550 of the donors reported about 300 Gb of sequence data and around 120 million unique TCR beta sequences obtained from some 200 million T cells. Roughly 300 gigabases of sequencing data and tens of millions of unique TCR sequences made up an early release that covered about 640 HLA-typed donors. Of the 300 to 400 genotyped donors, 81% fell in the genetic ancestry cluster associated with self-reported Caucasian donors. The study aimed to test whether cataloging public T cell receptors could reveal signatures of past pathogen exposure. Using immunosequencing, the study profiled T cell repertoires from some 670 subjects and related those repertoires to cytomegalovirus serostatus. A separate validation cohort of roughly 130 different subjects was used in addition to the roughly 670-subject first cohort. High-throughput TCR immunosequencing, statistical association of individual TCRs with disease status, and machine learning were combined to predict cytomegalovirus infection status. In a later analysis, previously published TCR beta repertoires from several hundred donors were re-analyzed and high-resolution HLA genotyping was added so that TCR occurrence patterns could be studied. In the later analysis, no new phenotypic data were used to find candidate immune exposures; instead, reliance was placed on TCR beta sequences and their occurrence across donors. An earlier analysis of 587 of the donors applied high-throughput TCR beta sequencing to assess whether each TCR beta V gene segment acted as functional or pseudogenic. Donor age, sex, ethnicity and CMV serostatus were compiled together with the repertoire data. In a later genetic analysis, genome-wide SNP genotypes for about three fifths of the roughly 670 donors were used, and that subset was treated as a discovery cohort. All discovery cohort repertoires had been generated using a single sequencing platform. Class I and class II HLA loci were covered by the typing at four-digit resolution. The number of typed donors differed by locus: roughly 620-640 for A, B, C, DRB1 and DQB1; roughly 510 for DQA1; around 580 for DPA1; and around 470 for DPB1. Roughly five DR-DQ haplotypes were handled as single units for association and clustering because linkage in the cohort was strong. Among 300 to 450 genotyped donors of the cohort, an average of 235,054 unique TCR beta nucleotide sequences were sequenced per donor, roughly 20% of them non-productive.

The paper as a whole reports these results and caveats: In a later analysis, some 17,000 TCR beta sequences were associated with specific HLA alleles at a false discovery rate of 0.05. Linkage disequilibrium might explain the correlated functional status among segregating V segments, but an unknown experimental factor could not be ruled out. Most TCR sequences were observed very rarely across donors, whereas some public TCRs were present in many individuals. An association between a missense DCLRE1C variant and V-gene and J-gene trimming of TCR beta chains was found in a later genetic analysis and replicated in an independent cohort. In a later analysis, most CMV-associated TCR beta chains were found to appear HLA-restricted, with HLA associations seemingly driven largely by CMV exposure. Because the 87-base-pair reads could not distinguish some IMGT-functional V segments, including TRBV6-2 and TRBV6-3, those segments were excluded. Because counts were too low, approximately 18 rarely observed V segments, including chromosome 9 orphons, were excluded from the earlier analysis of 587 of the donors. Three of the identified cytomegalovirus-associated TCR beta chains were confirmed in vitro to be specific for cytomegalovirus antigens. Several of the top co-occurrence clusters appeared to be linked to parvovirus B19, influenza, CMV and Epstein-Barr virus, according to a later analysis. CMV serostatus was the only immune exposure information available for the cohort. A further reported finding was that TCR beta sequences accurately predicted the HLA-A and HLA-B alleles for most subjects in the first cohort. Compared with equally common non-associated chains, HLA-associated TCR beta chains in a later analysis were more clonally expanded and had lower generation probabilities. A group of highly shared sequence variants was considered likely to be a technical artifact of the sequencing pipeline. When HLA alleles, especially DR and DQ, strongly co-occurred, attributing TCR associations to individual alleles was difficult. In an earlier analysis of under 600 of the donors, most TCR beta V segments were observed in productive rearrangements about 90% or about 30% of the time, broadly matching IMGT annotations. In a later analysis, the rate of TCR association differed among HLA loci, with DRB1 alleles having the most associated TCRs and HLA-C alleles having the fewest. Roughly uniform sequencing depth across donors was assumed in presence/absence analyses, although this assumption may not hold. The authors suggested that the approach could potentially be extended to other disease states and immunological phenotypes. This cohort had only TCR beta chains sequenced, and the lack of alpha or paired-chain data limited which features could be detected. Because some donors lacked HLA typing at each locus, the association tests relied only on the typed subset. A later genetic analysis reported fewer N-insertions in productive TCRs among donors in an Asian-associated ancestry cluster than the roughly 620-donor mean. The classifier was reported to diagnose cytomegalovirus status with high specificity and sensitivity in both the original and validation cohorts. In the study, 150 to 200 TCR beta chains were listed as associated with cytomegalovirus.

Trimming costs V 5 bases and J 4 bases, and their ends lie 9 bases apart. The CDR3 holds 12 amino acids from the cysteine to the phenylalanine. Just CDR3 DNA is preserved here, 36 bases in frame from base 1. Via the germline V gene (reference sequence), CDR1 is SEHNR and CDR2 FQNEAQ. In total, 500 to 700 healthy bone marrow donors made up the cohort. At the time of sampling, every cohort member was nominally healthy, though immune exposures that went unrecorded were likely present. The donor was CMV seropositive and was included in the group of 290 or so seropositive cohort members. Each donor provided a peripheral blood sample, and peripheral blood mononuclear cells were used for TCR beta sequencing. The Qiagen DNeasy Blood Extraction Kit was used to extract genomic DNA from the blood cell samples.

The sequenced sample consisted of PBMCs. The receptor comes from a woman in her 30s in good health and CMV-seropositive. Recombination connected TRBV7-9 to TRBJ2-7; perhaps TRBD2 is the D gene, with 5 bases matching. The encoded CDR3 is CASSPGSYEQYF. The DNA is TGTGCCAGCAGCCCGGGGTCGTACGAGCAGTACTTC. The full variable domain, completed from the reference TRBV7-9 and TRBJ2-7 proteins outside the CDR3, reads DTGVSQNPRHKITKRGQNVTFRCDPISEHNRLYWYRQTLGQGPEFLTYFQNEAQLEKSRLLSDRFSAERPKGSFSTLEIQRTEQGDSAMYLCASSPGSYEQYFGPGTRLTVT.